This T cell receptor beta chain was sequenced for a study of neurological immune-mediated disorders. Germline V gives CDR1 LGHNA, CDR2 YNFKEQ. The CDR3 spans 15 residues. V shed 5 bases, J shed 8 bases, and the junction held 11 bases outside the gene matches. The cDNA was synthesized by means of template-switch 5'RACE, which was carried out with 10-nucleotide random UMIs. In every sequencing run, more than 200 million TCR-beta sequences were generated from 15-18 subjects. Via MiXCR, TCRdb re-called the 5' RACE reads, giving one row per CDR3 protein. The repertoire holds 25,000 to 30,000 distinct CDR3 sequences, with 6.6% as singletons. Healthy control samples came from blood bank volunteers in Maryland, USA. Unsorted libraries used 2 million PBMCs kept at -80 degrees C. Ten or more counts support this clonotype.

The receptor's source is a woman aged 45-60 years in good health. V is TRBV4-2 and J is TRBJ1-4, with 7 bases fitting TRBD1. Sequenced input: PBMCs. CDR3 nucleotide sequence: TGTGCCAGCAGCATAAACGACAGGGCAGAAGAAAAACTGTTTTTT. Protein product: CASSINDRAEEKLFF.